This TCR beta chain was sequenced during a study of cytomegalovirus exposure and HLA in healthy donors. Background on the study: Ancestry clustering placed 70% to 90% of several hundred genotyped donors in the Caucasian-associated cluster.

In the case of this clone: What it recognizes is unknown.

The study, taken as a whole, reports: The study recorded 150 to 200 TCR beta chains that were cytomegalovirus-associated.

13 Jbeta primers and 60 Vbeta primers were used for the PCR. Methods used by the authors: Unique TCR beta chains numbered around 80 million in a later analysis, with roughly 11 million shared. Produced via immunoSEQ multiplex PCR; TCRdb's table is partial and in-frame only. V and J calls and clone size follow that table, whereas D and trimming were derived from the DNA. Of 50,000 to 70,000 clones in the sample, roughly 77% are singletons; the top ten hold around 2.4%. Donors showed nominal health when sampled, although they likely had unrecorded immune exposures. Germline loops: CDR1 SGHVT, CDR2 SQSDAQ. V dropped 1 base and J dropped 6; count of bases not matched to a gene: 11. The CDR3 loop spans 17 amino acids.

The sequence was collected from a female donor in good health and CMV-seronegative. The chain carries TRBV7-4 and TRBJ2-2; 7 bases map to TRBD2. The specimen sequenced was PBMCs. Here the CDR3 reads CASSLERGLRSPGELFF. The DNA for the CDR3 is TGTGCCAGCAGCTTAGAGCGGGGCCTTAGGAGTCCCGGGGAGCTGTTTTTT.